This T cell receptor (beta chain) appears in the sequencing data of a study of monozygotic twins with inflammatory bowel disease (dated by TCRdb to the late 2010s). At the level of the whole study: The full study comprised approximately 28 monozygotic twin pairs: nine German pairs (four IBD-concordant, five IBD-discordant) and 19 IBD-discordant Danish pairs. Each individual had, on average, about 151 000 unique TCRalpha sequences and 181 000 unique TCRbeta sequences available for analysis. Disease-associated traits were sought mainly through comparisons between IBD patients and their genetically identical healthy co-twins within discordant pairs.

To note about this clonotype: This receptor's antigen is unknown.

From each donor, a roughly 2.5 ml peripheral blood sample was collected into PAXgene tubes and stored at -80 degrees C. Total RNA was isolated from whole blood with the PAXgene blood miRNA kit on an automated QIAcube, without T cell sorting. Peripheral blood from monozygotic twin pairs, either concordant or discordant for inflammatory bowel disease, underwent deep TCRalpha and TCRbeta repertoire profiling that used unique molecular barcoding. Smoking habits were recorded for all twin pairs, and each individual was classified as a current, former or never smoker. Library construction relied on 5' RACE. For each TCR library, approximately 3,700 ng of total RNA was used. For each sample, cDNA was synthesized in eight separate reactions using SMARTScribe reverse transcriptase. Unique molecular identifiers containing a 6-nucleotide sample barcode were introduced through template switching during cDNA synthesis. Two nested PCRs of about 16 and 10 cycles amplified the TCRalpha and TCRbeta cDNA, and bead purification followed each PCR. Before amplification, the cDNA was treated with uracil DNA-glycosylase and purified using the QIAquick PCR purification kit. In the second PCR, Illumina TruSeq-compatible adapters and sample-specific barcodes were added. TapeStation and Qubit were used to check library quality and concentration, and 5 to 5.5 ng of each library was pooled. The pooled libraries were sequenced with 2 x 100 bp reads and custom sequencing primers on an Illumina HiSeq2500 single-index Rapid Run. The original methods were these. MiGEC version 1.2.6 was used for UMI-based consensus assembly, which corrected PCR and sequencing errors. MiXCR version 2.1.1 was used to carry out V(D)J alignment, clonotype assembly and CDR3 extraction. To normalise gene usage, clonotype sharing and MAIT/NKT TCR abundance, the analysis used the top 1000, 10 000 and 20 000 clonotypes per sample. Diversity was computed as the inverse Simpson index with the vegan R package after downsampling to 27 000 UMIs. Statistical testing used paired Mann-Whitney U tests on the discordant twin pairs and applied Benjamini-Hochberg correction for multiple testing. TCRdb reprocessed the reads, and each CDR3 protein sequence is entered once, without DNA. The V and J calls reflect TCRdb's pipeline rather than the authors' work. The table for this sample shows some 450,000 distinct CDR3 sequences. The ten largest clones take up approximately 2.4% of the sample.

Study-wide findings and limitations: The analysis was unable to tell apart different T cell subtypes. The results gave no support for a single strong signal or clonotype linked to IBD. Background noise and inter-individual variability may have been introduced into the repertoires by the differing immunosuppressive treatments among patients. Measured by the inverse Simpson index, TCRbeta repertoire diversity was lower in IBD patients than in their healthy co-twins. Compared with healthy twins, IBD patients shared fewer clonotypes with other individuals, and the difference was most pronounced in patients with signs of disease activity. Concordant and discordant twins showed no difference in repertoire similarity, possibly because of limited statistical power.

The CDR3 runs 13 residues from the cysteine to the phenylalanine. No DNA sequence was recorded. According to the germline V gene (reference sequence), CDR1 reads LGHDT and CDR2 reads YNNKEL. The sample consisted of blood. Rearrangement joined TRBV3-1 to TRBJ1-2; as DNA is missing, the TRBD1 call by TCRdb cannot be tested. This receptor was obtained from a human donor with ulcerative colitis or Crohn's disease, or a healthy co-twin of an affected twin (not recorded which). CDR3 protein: CASSPQGTYGYTF.